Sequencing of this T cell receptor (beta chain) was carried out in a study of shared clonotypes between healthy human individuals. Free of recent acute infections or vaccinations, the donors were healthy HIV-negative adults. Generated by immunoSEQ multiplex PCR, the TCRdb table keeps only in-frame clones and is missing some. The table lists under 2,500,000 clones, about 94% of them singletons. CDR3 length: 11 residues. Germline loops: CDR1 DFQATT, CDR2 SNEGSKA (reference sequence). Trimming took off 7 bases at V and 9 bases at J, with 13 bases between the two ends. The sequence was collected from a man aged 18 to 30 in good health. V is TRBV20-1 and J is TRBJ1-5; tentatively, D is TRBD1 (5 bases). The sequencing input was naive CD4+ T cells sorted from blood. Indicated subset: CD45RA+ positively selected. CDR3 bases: TGCAGTGTCCCGTCCCAGGGGCCCCAGCATTTT. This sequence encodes CSVPSQGPQHF.